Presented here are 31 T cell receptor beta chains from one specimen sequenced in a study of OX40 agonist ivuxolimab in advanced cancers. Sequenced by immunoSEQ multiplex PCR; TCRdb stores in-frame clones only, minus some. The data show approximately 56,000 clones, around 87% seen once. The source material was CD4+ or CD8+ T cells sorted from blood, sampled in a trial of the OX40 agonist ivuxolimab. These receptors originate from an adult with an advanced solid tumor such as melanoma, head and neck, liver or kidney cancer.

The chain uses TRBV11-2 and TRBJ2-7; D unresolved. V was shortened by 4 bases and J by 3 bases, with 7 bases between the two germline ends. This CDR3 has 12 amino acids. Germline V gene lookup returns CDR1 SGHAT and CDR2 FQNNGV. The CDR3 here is CASSSGYYEQYF. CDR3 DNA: TGTGCCAGCAGCTCCGGCTACTACGAGCAGTACTTC.

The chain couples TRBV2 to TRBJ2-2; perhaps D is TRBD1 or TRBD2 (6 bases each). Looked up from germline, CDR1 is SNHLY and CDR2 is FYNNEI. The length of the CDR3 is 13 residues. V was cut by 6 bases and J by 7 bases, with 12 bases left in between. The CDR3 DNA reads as TGTGCCAGCAGCTGGGGGGCCGGCGGGGAGCTGTTTTTT. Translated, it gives CASSWGAGGELFF.

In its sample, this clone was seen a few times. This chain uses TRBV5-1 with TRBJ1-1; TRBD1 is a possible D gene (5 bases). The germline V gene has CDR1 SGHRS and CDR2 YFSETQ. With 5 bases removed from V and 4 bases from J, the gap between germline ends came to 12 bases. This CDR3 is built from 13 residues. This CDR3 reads CASSRLGGTEAFF. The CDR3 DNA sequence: TGCGCCAGCAGTCGGCTCGGGGGCACTGAAGCTTTCTTT.

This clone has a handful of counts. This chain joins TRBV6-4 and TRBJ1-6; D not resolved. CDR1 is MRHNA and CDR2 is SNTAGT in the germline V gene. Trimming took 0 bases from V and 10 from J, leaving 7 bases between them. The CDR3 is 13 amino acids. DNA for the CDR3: TGTGCCAGCAGTGACTCGGGCCGGTCACCCCTCCACTTT. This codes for CASSDSGRSPLHF.

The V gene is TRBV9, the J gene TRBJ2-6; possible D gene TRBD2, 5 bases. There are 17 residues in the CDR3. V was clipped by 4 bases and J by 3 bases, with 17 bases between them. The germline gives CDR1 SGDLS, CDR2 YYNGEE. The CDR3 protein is CASSLVRRGLGANVLTF. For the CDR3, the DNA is TGTGCCAGCAGCCTAGTGAGACGAGGGCTTGGGGCCAACGTCCTGACTTTC.

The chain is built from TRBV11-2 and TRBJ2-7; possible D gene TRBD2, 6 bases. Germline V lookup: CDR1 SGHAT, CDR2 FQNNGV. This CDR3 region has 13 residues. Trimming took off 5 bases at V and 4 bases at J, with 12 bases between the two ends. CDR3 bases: TGTGCCAGCAGCCCGGGGCGGGGTTACGAGCAGTACTTC. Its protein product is CASSPGRGYEQYF.

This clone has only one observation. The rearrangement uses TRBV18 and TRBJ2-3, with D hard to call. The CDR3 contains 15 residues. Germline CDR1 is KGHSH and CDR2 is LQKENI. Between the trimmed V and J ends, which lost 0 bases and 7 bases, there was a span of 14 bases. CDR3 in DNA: TGTGCCAGCTCACCACCGTCAACACCTAGGAATACGCAGTATTTT. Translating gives CASSPPSTPRNTQYF.

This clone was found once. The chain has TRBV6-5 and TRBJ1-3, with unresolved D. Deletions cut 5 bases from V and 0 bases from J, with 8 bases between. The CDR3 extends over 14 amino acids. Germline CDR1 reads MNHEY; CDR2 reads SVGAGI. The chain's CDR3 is CASSPPGSGNTIYF. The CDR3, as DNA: TGTGCCAGCAGTCCCCCCGGCTCTGGAAACACCATATATTTT.

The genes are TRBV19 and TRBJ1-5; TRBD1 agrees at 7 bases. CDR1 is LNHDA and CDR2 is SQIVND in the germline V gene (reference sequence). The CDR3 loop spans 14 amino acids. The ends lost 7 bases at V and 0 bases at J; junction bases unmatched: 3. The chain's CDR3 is CASKRDSSNQPQHF. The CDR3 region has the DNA TGTGCCAGTAAGAGGGACAGTAGCAATCAGCCCCAGCATTTT.

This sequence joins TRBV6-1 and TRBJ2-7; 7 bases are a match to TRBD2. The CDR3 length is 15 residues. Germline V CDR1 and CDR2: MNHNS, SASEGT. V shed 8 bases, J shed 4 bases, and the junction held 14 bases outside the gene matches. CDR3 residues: CASSDLGTKPYEQYV. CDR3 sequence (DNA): TGTGCCAGCTCAGACCTCGGGACTAAGCCTTACGAGCAGTACGTC.

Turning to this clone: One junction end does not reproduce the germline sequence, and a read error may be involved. The CDR3 DNA reads as TGTGCCAGCAGTTTGGGCAACAATCAGCCCCAGCATTTT. This gives the protein CASSLGNNQPQHF. The chain uses TRBV5-6 and TRBJ1-5; no firm D call. Germline CDR1 SGHDT, CDR2 YYEEEE. The CDR3 is made up of 13 amino acids.

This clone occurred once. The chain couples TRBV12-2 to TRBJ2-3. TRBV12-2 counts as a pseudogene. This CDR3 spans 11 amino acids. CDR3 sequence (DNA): TGTGCAAGTCGCGTCTCAAAGACGCAGTATTTT. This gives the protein CASRVSKTQYF.

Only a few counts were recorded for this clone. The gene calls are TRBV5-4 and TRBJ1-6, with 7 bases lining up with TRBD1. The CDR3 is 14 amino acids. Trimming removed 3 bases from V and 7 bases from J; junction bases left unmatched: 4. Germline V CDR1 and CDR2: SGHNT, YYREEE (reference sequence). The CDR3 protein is CASSSRDRNSPLHF. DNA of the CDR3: TGTGCCAGCAGCTCCCGGGACAGAAATTCACCCCTCCACTTT.

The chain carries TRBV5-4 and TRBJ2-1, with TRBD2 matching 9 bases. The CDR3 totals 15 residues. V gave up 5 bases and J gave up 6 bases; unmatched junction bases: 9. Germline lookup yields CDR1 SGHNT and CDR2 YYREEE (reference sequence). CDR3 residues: CASSTKREVGNEQFF. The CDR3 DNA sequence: TGTGCCAGCAGTACAAAGCGGGAGGTGGGCAATGAGCAGTTCTTC.

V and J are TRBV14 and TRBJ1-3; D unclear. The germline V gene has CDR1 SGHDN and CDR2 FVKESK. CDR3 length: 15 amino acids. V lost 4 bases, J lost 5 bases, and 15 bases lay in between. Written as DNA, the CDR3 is TGTGCCAGCAGCCCGCTGACGGGAAAGAGAAACACCATATATTTT. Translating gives CASSPLTGKRNTIYF.

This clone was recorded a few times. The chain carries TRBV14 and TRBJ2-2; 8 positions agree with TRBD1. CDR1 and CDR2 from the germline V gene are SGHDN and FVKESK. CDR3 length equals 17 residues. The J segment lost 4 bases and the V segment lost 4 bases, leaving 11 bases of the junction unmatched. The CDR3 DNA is TGTGCCAGCAGCCGGAGATGGCAGGGGGCGCCCACCGGGGAGCTGTTTTTT. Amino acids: CASSRRWQGAPTGELFF.

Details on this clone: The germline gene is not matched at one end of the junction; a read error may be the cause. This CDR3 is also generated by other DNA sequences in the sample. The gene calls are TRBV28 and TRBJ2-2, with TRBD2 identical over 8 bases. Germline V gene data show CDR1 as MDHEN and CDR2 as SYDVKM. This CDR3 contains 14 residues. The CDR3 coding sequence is TGTGCCAGCAGCTCGGGAGGGCTAACCGGGGAGCTATTTTTT. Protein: CASSSGGLTGELFF.

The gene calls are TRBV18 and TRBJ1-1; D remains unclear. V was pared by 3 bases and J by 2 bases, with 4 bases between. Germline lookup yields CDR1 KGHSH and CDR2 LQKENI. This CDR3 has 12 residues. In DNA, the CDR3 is TGTGCCAGCTCACCGACAAACACTGAAGCTTTCTTT. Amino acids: CASSPTNTEAFF.

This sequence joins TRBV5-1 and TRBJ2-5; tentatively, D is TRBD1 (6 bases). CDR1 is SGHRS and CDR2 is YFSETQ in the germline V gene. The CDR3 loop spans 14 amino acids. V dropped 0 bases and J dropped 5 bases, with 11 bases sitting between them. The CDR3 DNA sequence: TGCGCCAGCAGCTTGGTTCCAGGGGAGGAGACCCAGTACTTC. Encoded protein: CASSLVPGEETQYF.

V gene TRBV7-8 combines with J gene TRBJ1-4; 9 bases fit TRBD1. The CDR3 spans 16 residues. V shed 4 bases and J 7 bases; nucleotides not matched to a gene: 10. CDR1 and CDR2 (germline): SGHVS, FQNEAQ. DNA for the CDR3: TGTGCCAGCAGCTCCGGGACAGGGTATTTAGGTGAAAAACTGTTTTTT. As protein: CASSSGTGYLGEKLFF.

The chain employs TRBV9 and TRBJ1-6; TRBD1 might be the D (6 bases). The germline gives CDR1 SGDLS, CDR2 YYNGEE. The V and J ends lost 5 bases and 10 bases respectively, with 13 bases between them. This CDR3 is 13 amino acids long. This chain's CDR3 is CASRTGWQSPLHF. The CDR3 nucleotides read TGTGCCAGCAGAACAGGGTGGCAGTCACCCCTCCACTTT.

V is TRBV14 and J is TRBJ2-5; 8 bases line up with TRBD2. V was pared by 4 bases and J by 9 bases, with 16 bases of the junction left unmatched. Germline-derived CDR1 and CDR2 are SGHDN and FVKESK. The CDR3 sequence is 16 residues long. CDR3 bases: TGTGCCAGCAGCCCCCTGAGGAGCGGGAGATTCGGGGCCCAGTACTTC. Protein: CASSPLRSGRFGAQYF. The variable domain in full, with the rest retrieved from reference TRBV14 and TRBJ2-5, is EAGVTQFPSHSVIEKGQTVTLRCDPISGHDNLYWYRRVMGKEIKFLLHFVKESKQDESGMPNNRFLAERTGGTYSTLKVQPAELEDSGVYFCASSPLRSGRFGAQYFGPGTRLLVL.

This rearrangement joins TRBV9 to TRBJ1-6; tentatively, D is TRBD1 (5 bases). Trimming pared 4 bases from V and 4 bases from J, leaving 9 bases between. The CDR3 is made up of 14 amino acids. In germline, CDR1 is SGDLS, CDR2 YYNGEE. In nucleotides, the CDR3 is TGTGCCAGCAGCCCTGGGGCTTATAATTCACCCCTCCACTTT. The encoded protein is CASSPGAYNSPLHF.

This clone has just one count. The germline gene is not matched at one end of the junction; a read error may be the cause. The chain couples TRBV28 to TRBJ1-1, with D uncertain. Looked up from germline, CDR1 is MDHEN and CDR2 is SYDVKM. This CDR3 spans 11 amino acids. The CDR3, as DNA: TGTGCCAGCAGTTTAAACATTGAAGCTTTCTTT. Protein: CASSLNIEAFF.

The CDR3 protein is CAWSRGVQETQYF. DNA of the CDR3: TGTGCCTGGAGTAGGGGCGTACAAGAGACCCAGTACTTC. The chain couples TRBV30 to TRBJ2-5; the D gene is possibly TRBD1 (5 bases). V was pared by 2 bases and J by 2 bases, with 9 bases between. Looked up from germline, CDR1 is GTSNPN and CDR2 is SVGIG (reference sequence). The CDR3 totals 13 residues.

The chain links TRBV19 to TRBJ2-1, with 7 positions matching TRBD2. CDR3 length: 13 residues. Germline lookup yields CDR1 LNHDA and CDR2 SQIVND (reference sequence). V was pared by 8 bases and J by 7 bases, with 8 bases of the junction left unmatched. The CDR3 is CASLWRERNEQFF. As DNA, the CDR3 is TGTGCCAGTTTGTGGCGGGAGAGGAATGAGCAGTTCTTC.

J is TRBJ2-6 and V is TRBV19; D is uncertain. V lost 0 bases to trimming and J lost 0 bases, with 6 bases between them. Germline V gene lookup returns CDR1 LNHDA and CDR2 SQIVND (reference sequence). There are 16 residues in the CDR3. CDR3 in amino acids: CASSIDRVSGANVLTF. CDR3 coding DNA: TGTGCCAGTAGTATAGATCGGGTCTCTGGGGCCAACGTCCTGACTTTC. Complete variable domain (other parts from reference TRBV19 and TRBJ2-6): DGGITQSPKYLFRKEGQNVTLSCEQNLNHDAMYWYRQDPGQGLRLIYYSQIVNDFQKGDIAEGYSVSREKKESFPLTVTSAQKNPTAFYLCASSIDRVSGANVLTFGAGSRLTVL.

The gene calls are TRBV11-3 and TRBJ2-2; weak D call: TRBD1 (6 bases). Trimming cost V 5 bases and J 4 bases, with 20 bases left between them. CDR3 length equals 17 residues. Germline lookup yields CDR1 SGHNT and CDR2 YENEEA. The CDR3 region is CASSTRTAEGGTGELFF. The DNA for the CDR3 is TGTGCCAGCAGCACTAGGACCGCCGAAGGGGGCACCGGGGAGCTGTTTTTT.

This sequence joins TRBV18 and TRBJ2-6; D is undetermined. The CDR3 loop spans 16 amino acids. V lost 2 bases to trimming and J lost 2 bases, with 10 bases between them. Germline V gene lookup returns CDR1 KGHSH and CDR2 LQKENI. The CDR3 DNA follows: TGTGCCAGCTCACCAAACACTGGGGCTGGGGCCAACGTCCTGACTTTC. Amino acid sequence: CASSPNTGAGANVLTF.

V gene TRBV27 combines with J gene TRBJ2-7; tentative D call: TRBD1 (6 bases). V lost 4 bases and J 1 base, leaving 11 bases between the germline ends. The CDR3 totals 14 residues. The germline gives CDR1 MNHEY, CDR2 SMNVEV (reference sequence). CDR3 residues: CASSSLTGSYEQYV. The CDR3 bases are TGTGCCAGCAGTTCATTGACAGGTTCCTACGAGCAGTACGTC.

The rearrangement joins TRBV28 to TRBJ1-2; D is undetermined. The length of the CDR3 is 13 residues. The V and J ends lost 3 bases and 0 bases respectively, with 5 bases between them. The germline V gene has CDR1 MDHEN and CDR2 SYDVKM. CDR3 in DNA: TGTGCCAGCAGTTTGCCCACTAACTATGGCTACACCTTC. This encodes CASSLPTNYGYTF.